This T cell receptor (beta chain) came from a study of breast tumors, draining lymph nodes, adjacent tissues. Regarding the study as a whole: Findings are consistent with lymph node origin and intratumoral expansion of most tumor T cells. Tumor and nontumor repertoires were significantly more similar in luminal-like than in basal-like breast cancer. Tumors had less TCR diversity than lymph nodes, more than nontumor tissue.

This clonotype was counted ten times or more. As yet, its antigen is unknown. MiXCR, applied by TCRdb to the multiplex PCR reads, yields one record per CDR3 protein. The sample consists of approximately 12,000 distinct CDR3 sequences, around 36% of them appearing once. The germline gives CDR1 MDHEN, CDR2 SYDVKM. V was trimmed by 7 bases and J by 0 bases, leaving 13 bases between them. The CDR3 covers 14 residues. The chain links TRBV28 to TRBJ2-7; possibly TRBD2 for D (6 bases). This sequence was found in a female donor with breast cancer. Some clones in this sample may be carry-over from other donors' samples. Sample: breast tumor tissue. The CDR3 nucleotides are TGTGCCAGCATTAAAGCGGGCCACTCCTACGAGCAGTACTTC. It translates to CASIKAGHSYEQYF.